The 16 T cell receptor beta chains below all came from one sample that was sequenced in a study of identical twins. Each CDR3 protein is one row after TCRdb ran MiXCR on the 5' RACE reads. The data contain roughly 630,000 distinct CDR3 sequences, roughly 7.2% of them seen just once; the ten biggest clones take up roughly 1.6%. This sample also belongs to another study, concerning yellow fever vaccine responses in identical twins.

The specimen was PBMCs. The receptors were sampled from a woman in her late teens or twenties in good health.

This clonotype was seen a handful of times. The chain has TRBV6-1 and TRBJ2-7; no reliable D call. This CDR3 is 16 amino acids long. The germline V and J ends were trimmed by 0 bases and 1 base, with 13 bases remaining between them. The germline gives CDR1 MNHNS, CDR2 SASEGT. As DNA, the CDR3 is TGTGCCAGCAGTGAAGCCCATCCGGTCGGGTCCTACGAGCAGTACGTC. Translating it yields CASSEAHPVGSYEQYV.

This clonotype was seen ten or more times. The CDR3 region is CSARDSGGAGTQFF. CDR3 sequence (DNA): TGCAGTGCTAGAGATAGCGGGGGGGCCGGGACGCAGTTCTTC. J is TRBJ2-1 and V is TRBV20-1; 11 bases line up with TRBD2. The V gene's germline CDR1 is DFQATT and CDR2 SNEGSKA (reference sequence). Unmatched junction bases numbered 7, after V lost 0 bases and J lost 12 bases. The CDR3 is 14 residues long.

The J gene is TRBJ2-7, the V gene TRBV27; TRBD2 matches 8 bases. The CDR3 length is 18 residues. In germline, CDR1 is MNHEY, CDR2 SMNVEV (reference sequence). With 2 bases clipped from V and 3 bases from J, the junction kept 15 bases outside the gene matches. Here the CDR3 DNA reads TGTGCCAGCAGTTTAAAAGGGGATGTACGGGAGGGCTTCTACGAGCAGTACTTC. Residues: CASSLKGDVREGFYEQYF.

This clonotype was seen only a few times. For the CDR3, the DNA is TGCAGCGTTGCCCCGCTAGCGGGAGGGCGAGAGACCCAGTACTTC. Protein product: CSVAPLAGGRETQYF. This rearrangement joins TRBV29-1 to TRBJ2-5; TRBD2 matches at 12 bases. Unmatched junction bases numbered 7, after V lost 4 bases and J lost 4 bases. This CDR3 is built from 15 residues. In germline, CDR1 is SQVTM, CDR2 ANQGSEA.

The genes are TRBV2 and TRBJ2-1; TRBD1 aligns across 9 bases. With V trimmed by 3 bases and J by 7 bases, 7 bases remained unmatched. The V gene's germline CDR1 is SNHLY and CDR2 FYNNEI. CDR3 size: 15 residues. In nucleotides, the CDR3 is TGTGCCAGCAGTGAGGAACAGGGGGCTTGGAATGAGCAGTTCTTC. Translated, it gives CASSEEQGAWNEQFF.

This clonotype turned up a few times. This sequence joins TRBV12-3 or TRBV12-4 and TRBJ1-2; no clear D gene. V shed 3 bases and J shed 0 bases, with 11 bases lying between them. CDR3 size: 15 residues. The CDR3 nucleotides are TGTGCCAGCAGTTTGGCGGCGGACTCTAACTATGGCTACACCTTC. Amino acids: CASSLAADSNYGYTF.

This clonotype has only a few counts. The chain has TRBV20-1 and TRBJ2-7; a possible D gene is TRBD2 (5 bases). Between the trimmed V and J ends, which lost 2 bases and 0 bases, there was a span of 17 bases. This CDR3 has 16 amino acids. From germline, CDR1 is DFQATT and CDR2 SNEGSKA (reference sequence). The CDR3 DNA is TGCAGTGCTAGAACGTCTTTCGGTGGAGGCTCCTACGAGCAGTACTTC. Its translation is CSARTSFGGGSYEQYF.

The V gene is TRBV6-2 or TRBV6-3, the J gene TRBJ2-7, with D possibly being TRBD1 (6 bases). This CDR3 has 14 amino acids. Germline assignment: CDR1 MNHEY and CDR2 SVGEGT. The germline V and J ends were trimmed by 6 bases and 2 bases, with 14 bases remaining between them. The CDR3 sequence is CASSLMTGPYEQYV. The CDR3 nucleotides are TGTGCCAGCAGCCTGATGACAGGCCCCTACGAGCAGTACGTC.

This clonotype appeared a few times. The V call is TRBV5-5, the J call TRBJ2-5; perhaps TRBD2 as D (7 bases). This CDR3 has 15 residues. The V end lost 4 bases, the J end lost 5 bases, and 18 bases lay between the germline ends. Per germline, CDR1 SGHKS and CDR2 YYEKEE (reference sequence). The DNA of the CDR3 is TGTGCCAGCAGCCTTCAAGCAGGGGAGGGGGAGACCCAGTACTTC. Translating it yields CASSLQAGEGETQYF.

This clonotype was observed a few times. The chain recombines TRBV7-8 with TRBJ2-1; the match to TRBD1 covers 9 bases. This CDR3 region has 16 residues. The V gene's germline CDR1 is SGHVS and CDR2 FQNEAQ. The trim removed 1 base at V and 2 bases at J, leaving 3 bases unmatched. CDR3 sequence: CASSLEGDRAYNEQFF. The CDR3 DNA follows: TGTGCCAGCAGCTTAGAAGGGGACAGGGCCTACAATGAGCAGTTCTTC.

In this sample, this clonotype turned up a few times. The V gene is TRBV20-1, the J gene TRBJ2-3; 7 nucleotides agree with TRBD2. CDR1 DFQATT and CDR2 SNEGSKA come from the germline V gene (reference sequence). This CDR3 region has 13 residues. V lost 3 bases and J lost 2; bases outside the gene matches: 2. CDR3 sequence reads: CSASGRTTDTQYF. CDR3 nucleotide sequence: TGCAGTGCTAGCGGGAGGACCACAGATACGCAGTATTTT.

This clonotype was counted at least ten times. This chain uses TRBV4-1 with TRBJ2-5; D not resolved. Per the germline V gene, CDR1 is MGHRA and CDR2 is YSYEKL. Trimming removed 1 base from V and 3 bases from J, with 12 bases in between. There are 15 residues in the CDR3. The CDR3 bases are TGCGCCAGCAGCCAAGTCGAGCTAGTAAAAGAGACCCAGTACTTC. This encodes CASSQVELVKETQYF.

The chain couples TRBV11-2 to TRBJ2-2, with a tentative D call TRBD1 (5 bases). This CDR3 spans 18 amino acids. Trimming stripped 3 bases from V and 4 bases from J, with 21 bases between. Germline V lookup: CDR1 SGHAT, CDR2 FQNNGV. The CDR3 reads CASSFRRVVGQGTGELFF. DNA of the CDR3: TGTGCCAGCAGCTTTAGAAGGGTAGTCGGGCAGGGCACCGGGGAGCTGTTTTTT.

This sequence joins TRBV20-1 and TRBJ2-3; 10 bases align to TRBD2. CDR3 size: 17 residues. Germline V gene lookup returns CDR1 DFQATT and CDR2 SNEGSKA (reference sequence). The ends lost 6 bases at V and 1 base at J; junction bases unmatched: 13. The CDR3 sequence: CSAKIAGGRLGTDTQYF. Here the CDR3 DNA reads TGCAGTGCGAAGATAGCGGGGGGACGGCTGGGCACAGATACGCAGTATTTT.

This clonotype was observed at least ten times. This chain links TRBV21-1 with TRBJ2-4; the D call in the table, TRBD1, was not verified against the DNA. TRBV21-1 is marked as a pseudogene. The length of the CDR3 is 17 residues. CDR3 loop: CASSKQKRQGGKNIQYF. The CDR3 coding sequence is TGTGCCAGCAGCAAACAGAAAAGACAGGGGGGCAAAAACATTCAGTACTTC.

This clonotype was counted at least ten times. The genes are TRBV5-1 and TRBJ2-7, with 10 nucleotides matching TRBD1. The CDR3 has 14 residues. CDR1 is SGHRS and CDR2 is YFSETQ in the germline V gene. The V gene end was trimmed by 0 bases and the J gene end by 3 bases; junction bases not matched to a gene: 0. The CDR3 here is CASSLGDRGYEQYF. CDR3 DNA sequence: TGCGCCAGCAGCTTGGGGGACAGGGGCTACGAGCAGTACTTC.